These 4 T cell receptor beta chains share one sample of origin, sequenced in a study of CD8 T cells in Susac syndrome. With random hexamers, reverse transcription was performed on about 0.45 to 1 ug of RNA. TCRdb itself ran the immunoSEQ multiplex PCR reads through MiXCR, one entry per CDR3 protein. Of around 140,000 distinct CDR3 sequences listed, roughly 80% were seen once; the top ten hold roughly 0.53%. The specimen was CD8+ T cells from PBMCs. The receptors here all came from a human donor with multiple sclerosis.

This clonotype showed up just a few times. The chain uses TRBV4-1 and TRBJ2-3, with D hard to call. This CDR3 contains 13 residues. Trimming cost V 5 bases and J 7 bases, with 13 bases left between them. Germline V lookup: CDR1 MGHRA, CDR2 YSYEKL. The DNA for the CDR3 is TGCGCCAGCAGCTATGAAACTTCGAATACGCAGTATTTT. The encoded protein is CASSYETSNTQYF.

The count of this clonotype is one. This chain links TRBV15 with TRBJ2-7; possibly TRBD1 for D (5 bases). The CDR3 has 13 amino acids. Germline V CDR1 and CDR2: LNHNV, YYDKDF (reference sequence). With 5 bases removed from V and 6 bases from J, the gap between germline ends came to 14 bases. The CDR3 sequence is CATSPPRVREQYF. The DNA for the CDR3 is TGTGCCACCAGCCCCCCCAGGGTCCGCGAGCAGTACTTC.

The rearrangement uses TRBV21-1 and TRBJ2-2; TRBD2 is the table's D call, not checked against the DNA. TRBV21-1 has pseudogene status. This CDR3 contains 16 residues. The CDR3 coding sequence is TGTGCCAGCATTCCCTCCGGGGGAAGGAAGGCCGGGGAGCTGTTTTTT. This codes for CASIPSGGRKAGELFF.

The gene calls are TRBV27 and TRBJ2-2; a weak D match, TRBD1 (6 bases). The CDR3 length is 16 residues. Trimming removed 7 bases at V and 3 bases at J, with 18 bases between. Germline V gives CDR1 MNHEY, CDR2 SMNVEV (reference sequence). This chain's CDR3 is CASTNLQGWDTGELFF. The CDR3 DNA reads TGTGCCAGCACCAATTTACAGGGTTGGGACACCGGGGAGCTGTTTTTT.